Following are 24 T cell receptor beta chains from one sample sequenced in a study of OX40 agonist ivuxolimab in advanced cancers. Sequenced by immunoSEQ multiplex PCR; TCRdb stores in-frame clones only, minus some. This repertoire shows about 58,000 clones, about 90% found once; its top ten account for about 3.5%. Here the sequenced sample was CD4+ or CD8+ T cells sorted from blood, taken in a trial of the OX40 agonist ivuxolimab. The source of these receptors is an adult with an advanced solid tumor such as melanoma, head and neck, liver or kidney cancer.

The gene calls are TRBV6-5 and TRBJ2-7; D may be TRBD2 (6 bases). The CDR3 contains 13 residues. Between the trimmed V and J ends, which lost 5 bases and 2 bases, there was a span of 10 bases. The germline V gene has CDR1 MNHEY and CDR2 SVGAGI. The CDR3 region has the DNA TGTGCCAGCAGTAGAGGACTACCCTACGAGCAGTACTTC. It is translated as CASSRGLPYEQYF.

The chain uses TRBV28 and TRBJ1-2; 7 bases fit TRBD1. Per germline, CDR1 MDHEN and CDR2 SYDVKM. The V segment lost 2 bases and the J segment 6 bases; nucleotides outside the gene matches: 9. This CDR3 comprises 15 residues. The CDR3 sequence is CASSLVETGNNGYTF. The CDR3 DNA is TGTGCCAGCAGTTTAGTAGAGACAGGGAATAATGGCTACACCTTC.

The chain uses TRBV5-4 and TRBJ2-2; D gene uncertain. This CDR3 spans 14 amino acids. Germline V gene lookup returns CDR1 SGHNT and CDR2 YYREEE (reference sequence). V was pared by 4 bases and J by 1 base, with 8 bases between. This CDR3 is CASSVVGNTGELFF. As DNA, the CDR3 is TGTGCCAGCAGCGTCGTGGGGAACACCGGGGAGCTGTTTTTT.

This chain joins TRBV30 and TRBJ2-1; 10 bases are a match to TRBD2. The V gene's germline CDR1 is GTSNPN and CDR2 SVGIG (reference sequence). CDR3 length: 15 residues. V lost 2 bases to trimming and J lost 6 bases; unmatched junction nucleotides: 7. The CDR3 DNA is TGTGCCTGGAGTTGGGAGTTAGCGGGAGGCAATGAGCAGTTCTTC. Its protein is CAWSWELAGGNEQFF. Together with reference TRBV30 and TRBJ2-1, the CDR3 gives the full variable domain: SQTIHQWPATLVQPVGSPLSLECTVEGTSNPNLYWYRQAAGRGLQLLFYSVGIGQISSEVPQNLSASRPQDRQFILSSKKLLLSDSGFYLCAWSWELAGGNEQFFGPGTRLTVL.

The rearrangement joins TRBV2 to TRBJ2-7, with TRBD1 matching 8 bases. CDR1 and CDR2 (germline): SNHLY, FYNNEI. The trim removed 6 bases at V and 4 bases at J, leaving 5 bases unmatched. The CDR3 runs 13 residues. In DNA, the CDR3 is TGTGCCAGCAGGGGGGGACAGGCTTACGAGCAGTACTTC. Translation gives CASRGGQAYEQYF.

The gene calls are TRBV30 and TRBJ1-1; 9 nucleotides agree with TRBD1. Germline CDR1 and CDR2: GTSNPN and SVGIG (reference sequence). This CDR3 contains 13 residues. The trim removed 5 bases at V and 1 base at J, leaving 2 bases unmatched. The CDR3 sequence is CAWGGQGNTEAFF. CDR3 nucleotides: TGTGCCTGGGGGGGACAGGGGAACACTGAAGCTTTCTTT.

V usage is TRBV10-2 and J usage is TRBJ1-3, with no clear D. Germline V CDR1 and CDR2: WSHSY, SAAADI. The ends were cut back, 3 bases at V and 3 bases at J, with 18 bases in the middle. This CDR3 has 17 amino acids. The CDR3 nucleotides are TGCGCCAGCAGTGACCTGGACGCCGTGGACCTTGGAAACACCATATATTTT. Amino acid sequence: CASSDLDAVDLGNTIYF.

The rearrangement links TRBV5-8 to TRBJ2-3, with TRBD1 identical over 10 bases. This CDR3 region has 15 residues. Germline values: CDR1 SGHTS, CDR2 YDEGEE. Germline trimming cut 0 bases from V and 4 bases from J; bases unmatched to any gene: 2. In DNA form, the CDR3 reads TGTGCCAGCAGCTTGGCGGGACAGGGGCCAGATACGCAGTATTTT. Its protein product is CASSLAGQGPDTQYF.

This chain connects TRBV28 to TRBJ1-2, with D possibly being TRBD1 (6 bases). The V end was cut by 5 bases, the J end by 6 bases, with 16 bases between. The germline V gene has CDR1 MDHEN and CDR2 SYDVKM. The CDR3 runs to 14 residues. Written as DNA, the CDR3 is TGTGCCAGCAGTAACGCTCAGGGGTCCCATGGCTACACCTTC. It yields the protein CASSNAQGSHGYTF.

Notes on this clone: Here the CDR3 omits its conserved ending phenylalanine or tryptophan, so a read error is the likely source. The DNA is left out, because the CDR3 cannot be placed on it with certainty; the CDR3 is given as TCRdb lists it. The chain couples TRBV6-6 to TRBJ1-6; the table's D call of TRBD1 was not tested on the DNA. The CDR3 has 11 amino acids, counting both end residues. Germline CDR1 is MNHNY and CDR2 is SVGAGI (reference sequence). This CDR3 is CASSSGQDRRL.

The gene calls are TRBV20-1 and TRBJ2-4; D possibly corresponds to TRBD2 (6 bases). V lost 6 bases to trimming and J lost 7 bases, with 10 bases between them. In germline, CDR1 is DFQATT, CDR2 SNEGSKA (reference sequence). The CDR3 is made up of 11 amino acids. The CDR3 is CSAPRGNIQYF. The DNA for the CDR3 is TGCAGTGCCCCACGGGGGAACATTCAGTACTTC.

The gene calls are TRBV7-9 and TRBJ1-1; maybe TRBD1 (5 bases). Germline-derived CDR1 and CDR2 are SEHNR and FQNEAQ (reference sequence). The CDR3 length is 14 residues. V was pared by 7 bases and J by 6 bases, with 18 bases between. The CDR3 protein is CASTIIGGEAEAFF. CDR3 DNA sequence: TGTGCCAGCACCATCATTGGGGGGGAGGCTGAAGCTTTCTTT. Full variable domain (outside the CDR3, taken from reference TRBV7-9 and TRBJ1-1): DTGVSQNPRHKITKRGQNVTFRCDPISEHNRLYWYRQTLGQGPEFLTYFQNEAQLEKSRLLSDRFSAERPKGSFSTLEIQRTEQGDSAMYLCASTIIGGEAEAFFGQGTRLTVV.

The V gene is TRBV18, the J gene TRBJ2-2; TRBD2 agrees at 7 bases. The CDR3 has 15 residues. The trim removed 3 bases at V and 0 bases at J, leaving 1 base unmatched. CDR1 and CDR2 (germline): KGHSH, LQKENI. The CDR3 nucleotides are TGTGCCAGCTCACCGGCGGGGGCGAACACCGGGGAGCTGTTTTTT. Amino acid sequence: CASSPAGANTGELFF.

In DNA form, the CDR3 reads TGTGCCAGCAGCCTGGGACTAGCGGGAGGGCCGAGCACAGATACGCAGTATTTT. Its protein product is CASSLGLAGGPSTDTQYF. The V gene is TRBV5-8, the J gene TRBJ2-3, with TRBD2 identical over 16 bases. V trimming: 4 bases; J trimming: 0 bases; junction bases outside the gene matches: 5. The length of the CDR3 is 18 residues. CDR1 and CDR2 from the germline V gene are SGHTS and YDEGEE.

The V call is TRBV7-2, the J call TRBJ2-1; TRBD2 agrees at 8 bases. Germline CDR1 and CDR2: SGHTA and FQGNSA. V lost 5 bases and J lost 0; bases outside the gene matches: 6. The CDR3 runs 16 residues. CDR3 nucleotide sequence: TGTGCCAGCAGCCACCAAGCGGGGGACTCCTACAATGAGCAGTTCTTC. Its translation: CASSHQAGDSYNEQFF.

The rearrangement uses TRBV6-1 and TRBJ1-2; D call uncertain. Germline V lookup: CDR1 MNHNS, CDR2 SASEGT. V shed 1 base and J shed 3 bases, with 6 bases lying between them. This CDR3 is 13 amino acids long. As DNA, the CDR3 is TGTGCCAGCAGTGAAGATGGGGACTATGGCTACACCTTC. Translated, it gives CASSEDGDYGYTF.

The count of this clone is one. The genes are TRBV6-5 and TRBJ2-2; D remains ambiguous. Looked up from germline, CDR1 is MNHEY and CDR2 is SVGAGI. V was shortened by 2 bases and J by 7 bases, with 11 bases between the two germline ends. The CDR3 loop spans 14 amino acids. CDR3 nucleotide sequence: TGTGCCAGCAGTTACGTTATCGGTAACGGGGAGCTGTTTTTT. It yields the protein CASSYVIGNGELFF.

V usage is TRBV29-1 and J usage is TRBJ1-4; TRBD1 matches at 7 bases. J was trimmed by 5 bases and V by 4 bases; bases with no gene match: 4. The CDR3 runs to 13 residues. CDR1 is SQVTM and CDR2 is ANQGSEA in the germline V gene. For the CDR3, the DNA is TGCAGCGTTGGGGGACAGCTGAATGAAAAACTGTTTTTT. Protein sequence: CSVGGQLNEKLFF.

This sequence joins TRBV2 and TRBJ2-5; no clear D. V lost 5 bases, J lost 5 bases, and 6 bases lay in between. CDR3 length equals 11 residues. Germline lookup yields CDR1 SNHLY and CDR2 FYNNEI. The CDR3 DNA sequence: TGTGCCAGCAGTAGAAGCGAGACCCAGTACTTC. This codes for CASSRSETQYF.

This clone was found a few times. CDR3 sequence (DNA): TGTGCCAGTAGTATAGAGGCCTACGGCGAAGCTTTCTTT. Translation gives CASSIEAYGEAFF. V usage is TRBV19 and J usage is TRBJ1-1; D unclear. The CDR3 totals 13 residues. CDR1 LNHDA and CDR2 SQIVND come from the germline V gene (reference sequence). V was pared by 0 bases and J by 8 bases, with 10 bases between.

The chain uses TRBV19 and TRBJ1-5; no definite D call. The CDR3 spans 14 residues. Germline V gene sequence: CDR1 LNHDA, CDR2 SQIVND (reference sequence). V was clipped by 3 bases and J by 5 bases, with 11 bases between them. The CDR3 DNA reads TGTGCCAGTAGTATTAGTGGTAGGGATCAGCCCCAGCATTTT. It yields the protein CASSISGRDQPQHF.

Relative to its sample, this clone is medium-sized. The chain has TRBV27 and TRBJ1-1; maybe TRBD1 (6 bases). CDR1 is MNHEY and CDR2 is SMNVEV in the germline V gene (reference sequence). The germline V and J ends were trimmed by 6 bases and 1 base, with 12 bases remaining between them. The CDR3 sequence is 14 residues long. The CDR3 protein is CASRVGQGNTEAFF. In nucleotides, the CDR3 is TGTGCCAGCAGGGTGGGACAAGGGAACACTGAAGCTTTCTTT.

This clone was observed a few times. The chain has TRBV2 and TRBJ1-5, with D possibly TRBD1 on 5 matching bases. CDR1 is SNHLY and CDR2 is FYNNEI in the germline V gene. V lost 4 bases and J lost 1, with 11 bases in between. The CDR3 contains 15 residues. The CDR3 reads CASSVEGTSNQPQHF. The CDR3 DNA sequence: TGTGCCAGCAGTGTTGAGGGGACGAGCAATCAGCCCCAGCATTTT. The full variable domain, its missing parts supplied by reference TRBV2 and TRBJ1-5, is EPEVTQTPSHQVTQMGQEVILRCVPISNHLYFYWYRQILGQKVEFLVSFYNNEISEKSEIFDDQFSVERPDGSNFTLKIRSTKLEDSAMYFCASSVEGTSNQPQHFGDGTRLSIL.

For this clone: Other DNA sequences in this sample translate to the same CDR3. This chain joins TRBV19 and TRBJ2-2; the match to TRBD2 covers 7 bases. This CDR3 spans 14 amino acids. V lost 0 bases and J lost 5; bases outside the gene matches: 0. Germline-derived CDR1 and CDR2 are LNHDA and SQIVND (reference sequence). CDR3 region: CASSIDGGTGELFF. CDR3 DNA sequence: TGTGCCAGTAGTATAGACGGGGGGACCGGGGAGCTGTTTTTT.